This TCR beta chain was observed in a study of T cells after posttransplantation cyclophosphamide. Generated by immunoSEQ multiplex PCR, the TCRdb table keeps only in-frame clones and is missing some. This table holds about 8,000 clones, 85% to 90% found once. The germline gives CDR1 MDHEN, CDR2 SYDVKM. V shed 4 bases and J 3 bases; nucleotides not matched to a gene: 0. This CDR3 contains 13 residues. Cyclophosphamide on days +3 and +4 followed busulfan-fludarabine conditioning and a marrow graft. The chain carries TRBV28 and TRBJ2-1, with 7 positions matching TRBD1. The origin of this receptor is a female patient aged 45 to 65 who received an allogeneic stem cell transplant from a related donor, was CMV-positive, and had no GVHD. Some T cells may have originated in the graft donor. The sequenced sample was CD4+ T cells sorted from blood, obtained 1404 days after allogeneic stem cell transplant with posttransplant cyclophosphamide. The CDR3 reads CASSWDSYNEQFF. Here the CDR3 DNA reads TGTGCCAGCAGTTGGGACAGCTACAATGAGCAGTTCTTC. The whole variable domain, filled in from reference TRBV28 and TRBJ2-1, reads DVKVTQSSRYLVKRTGEKVFLECVQDMDHENMFWYRQDPGLGLRLIYFSYDVKMKEKGDIPEGYSVSREKKERFSLILESASTNQTSMYLCASSWDSYNEQFFGPGTRLTVL.